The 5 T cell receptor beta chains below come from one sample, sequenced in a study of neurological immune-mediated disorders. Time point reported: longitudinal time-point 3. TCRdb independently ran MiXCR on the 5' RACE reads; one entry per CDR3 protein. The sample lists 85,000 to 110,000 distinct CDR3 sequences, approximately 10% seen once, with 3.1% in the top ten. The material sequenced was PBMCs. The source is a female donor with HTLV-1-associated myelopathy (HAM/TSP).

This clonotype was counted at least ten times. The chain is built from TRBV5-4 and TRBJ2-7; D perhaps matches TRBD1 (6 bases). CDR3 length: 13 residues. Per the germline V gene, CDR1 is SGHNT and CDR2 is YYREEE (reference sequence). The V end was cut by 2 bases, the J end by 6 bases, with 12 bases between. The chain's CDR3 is CASSLQGLGEQYF. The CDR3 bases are TGTGCCAGCAGCTTACAGGGATTGGGCGAGCAGTACTTC.

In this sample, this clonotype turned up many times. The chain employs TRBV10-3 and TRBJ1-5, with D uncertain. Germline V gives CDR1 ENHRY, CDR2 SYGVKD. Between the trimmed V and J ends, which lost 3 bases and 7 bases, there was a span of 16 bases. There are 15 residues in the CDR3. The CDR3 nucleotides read TGTGCCATCAGTGATCGGAGGGCCGGGAACCAGCCCCAGCATTTT. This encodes CAISDRRAGNQPQHF.

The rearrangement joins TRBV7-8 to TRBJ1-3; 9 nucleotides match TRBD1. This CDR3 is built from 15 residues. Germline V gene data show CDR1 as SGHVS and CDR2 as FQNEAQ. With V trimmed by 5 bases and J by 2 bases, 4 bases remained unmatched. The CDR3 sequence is CASSLGTGTGNTIYF. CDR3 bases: TGTGCCAGCAGCCTAGGGACAGGGACTGGAAACACCATATATTTT. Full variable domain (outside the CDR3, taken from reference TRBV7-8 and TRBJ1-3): GAGVSQSPRYKVAKRGQDVALRCDPISGHVSLFWYQQALGQGPEFLTYFQNEAQLDKSGLPSDRFFAERPEGSVSTLKIQRTQQEDSAVYLCASSLGTGTGNTIYFGEGSWLTVV.

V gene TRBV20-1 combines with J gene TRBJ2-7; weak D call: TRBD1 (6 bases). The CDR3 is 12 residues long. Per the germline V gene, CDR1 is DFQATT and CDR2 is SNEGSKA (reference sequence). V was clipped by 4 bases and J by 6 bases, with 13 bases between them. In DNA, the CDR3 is TGCAGTGCTAAGACAGGCTGGGTCGAGCAGTACTTC. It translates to CSAKTGWVEQYF.

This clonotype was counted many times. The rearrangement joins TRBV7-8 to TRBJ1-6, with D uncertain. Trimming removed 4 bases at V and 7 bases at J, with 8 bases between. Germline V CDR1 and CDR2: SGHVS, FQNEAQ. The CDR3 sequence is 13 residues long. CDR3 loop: CASSYLKNSPLHF. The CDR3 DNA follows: TGTGCCAGCAGCTACCTAAAGAATTCACCCCTCCACTTT.